The rows below give T cell receptor beta chains drawn from one sample of a study of blood T cell repertoires in COVID-19. The data were produced by immunoSEQ multiplex PCR, yet TCRdb's version contains in-frame clones alone and is incomplete. The profile shows tens of thousands of clones, around 79% of them singletons. Sequenced material: peripheral blood. These receptors originate from an older man with acute or convalescent COVID-19. The CDR3 runs from the conserved cysteine through the conserved F or W. A D gene is named only where the DNA matches it firmly. The size entry is marked missing in some rows and otherwise reads once, few, many or a size class.

d_call: NA; v_call: TRBV12-5; j_call: TRBJ1-4; clone_size: NA; cdr3_nt: TGTGCTAGTGGTTTGGGCAGCGCAACTAATGAAAAACTGTTTTTT; cdr3_aa: CASGLGSATNEKLFF
d_call: NA; v_call: TRBV20-1; j_call: TRBJ1-5; clone_size: once; cdr3_nt: TGCAGTGCTAGTCGCGGACAAGGATATAGCAATCAGCCCCAGCATTTT; cdr3_aa: CSASRGQGYSNQPQHF
d_call: TRBD1; v_call: TRBV7-9; j_call: TRBJ1-6; clone_size: NA; cdr3_nt: TGTGCCAGCAGCTTAAATAGCGCAGGGGGCGAATCACCCCTCCACTTT; cdr3_aa: CASSLNSAGGESPLHF
d_call: TRBD2; v_call: TRBV6-5; j_call: TRBJ2-7; clone_size: NA; cdr3_nt: TGTGCCAGCAGCCCCACTAGCGGGGCGGCCTACGAGCAGTACTTC; cdr3_aa: CASSPTSGAAYEQYF
d_call: NA; v_call: TRBV5-1; j_call: TRBJ1-2; clone_size: few; cdr3_nt: TGCGCCAGCAGCTGGGACATTGGAAGGGCTAACTATGGCTACACCTTC; cdr3_aa: CASSWDIGRANYGYTF
d_call: NA; v_call: TRBV9; j_call: TRBJ2-5; clone_size: NA; cdr3_nt: TGTGCCAGCAGCCGGGGAGCAGGGGGGCAAGAGACCCAGTACTTC; cdr3_aa: CASSRGAGGQETQYF
d_call: TRBD1; v_call: TRBV12-5; j_call: TRBJ1-1; clone_size: NA; cdr3_nt: TGTGCTAGTGGTCTGCGACAGGGGATGAACACTGAAGCTTTCTTT; cdr3_aa: CASGLRQGMNTEAFF
d_call: NA; v_call: TRBV9; j_call: TRBJ2-5; clone_size: NA; cdr3_nt: TGTGCCAGCAGCGTGTCATCACAAGAGACCCAGTACTTC; cdr3_aa: CASSVSSQETQYF
d_call: NA; v_call: TRBV9; j_call: TRBJ2-2; clone_size: NA; cdr3_nt: TGTGCCAGCAGCGTAGAGGGGATCGGGGAGCTGTTTTTT; cdr3_aa: CASSVEGIGELFF
d_call: TRBD2; v_call: TRBV7-8; j_call: TRBJ2-2; clone_size: NA; cdr3_nt: TGTGCCAGCAGCCCGCTGTATCATTCTAGCGGCGGGGAGCTGTTTTTT; cdr3_aa: CASSPLYHSSGGELFF
d_call: NA; v_call: TRBV19; j_call: TRBJ1-1; clone_size: NA; cdr3_nt: TGTGCCAGTAGTATAGACGGGAGCACTGAAGCTTTCTTT; cdr3_aa: CASSIDGSTEAFF
d_call: TRBD1; v_call: TRBV15; j_call: TRBJ2-3; clone_size: NA; cdr3_nt: TGTGCCACCAGCAGAGATCTGCGTTTACCAGGGGGAAGCACAGATACGCAGTATTTT; cdr3_aa: CATSRDLRLPGGSTDTQYF
d_call: NA; v_call: TRBV6-5; j_call: TRBJ2-3; clone_size: NA; cdr3_nt: TGTGCCAGCAGCACTAGCTATGGTGGGGATACGCAGTATTTT; cdr3_aa: CASSTSYGGDTQYF
d_call: TRBD1; v_call: TRBV6-5; j_call: TRBJ1-2; clone_size: NA; cdr3_nt: TGTGCCAGCAGTTTCCAACAGGGGTCAGGCTACACCTTC; cdr3_aa: CASSFQQGSGYTF
d_call: NA; v_call: TRBV21-1; j_call: TRBJ1-6; clone_size: NA; cdr3_nt: TGTGCCAGCAGAGGGACTCGAAAACGCGGTTCACCCCTCCACTTT; cdr3_aa: CASRGTRKRGSPLHF
d_call: NA; v_call: TRBV7-9; j_call: TRBJ1-1; clone_size: NA; cdr3_nt: TGTGCCAGCAGCTCCCGGTCCTCCCTGAACACTGAAGCTTTCTTT; cdr3_aa: CASSSRSSLNTEAFF
d_call: TRBD2; v_call: TRBV11-2; j_call: TRBJ2-1; clone_size: NA; cdr3_nt: TGTGCCAGCAGCTTAGTGGAGGGCGGGAGGAATGAGCAGTTCTTC; cdr3_aa: CASSLVEGGRNEQFF
d_call: NA; v_call: TRBV5-8; j_call: TRBJ1-2; clone_size: once; cdr3_nt: TGTGCCAGCAGCTTGGCAGAGACGCAGGGGCGCAATGGCTACACCTTC; cdr3_aa: CASSLAETQGRNGYTF
d_call: NA; v_call: TRBV5-1; j_call: TRBJ2-5; clone_size: NA; cdr3_nt: TGCGCCAGCAGCTTGGTGGGGGCCCCAGAGACCCAGTACTTC; cdr3_aa: CASSLVGAPETQYF
d_call: TRBD1; v_call: TRBV7-2; j_call: TRBJ1-2; clone_size: NA; cdr3_nt: TGTGCCAGCAGCTTATTGGGGCGGGGGGTACAGGGGAACTATGGCTACACCTTC; cdr3_aa: CASSLLGRGVQGNYGYTF